The rows below give T cell receptor beta chains drawn from one sample of a study of cytotoxic CD8 clonotypes in ibrutinib-treated CLL. Profiled with immunoSEQ multiplex PCR; TCRdb holds only in-frame clones, not every one. The sample includes some 350,000 clones, 67% seen only once; the top ten take around 6.3%. The material was PBMCs, obtained after 36 months of ibrutinib treatment. The source of these receptors is a human donor with chronic lymphocytic leukemia. Both conserved end residues are part of each CDR3. Each record gives: V gene, J gene, CDR3 protein.

v_gene: TRBV27
j_gene: TRBJ1-2
CDR3aa: CASSLGTGTGYTF

v_gene: TRBV29-1
j_gene: TRBJ2-1
CDR3aa: CSVEGQPHSYNEQFF

v_gene: TRBV12-2
j_gene: TRBJ2-1
CDR3aa: CASRPSPGGNEQFF

v_gene: TRBV7-9
j_gene: TRBJ1-1
CDR3aa: CASSFGGAGVTGTEAFF

v_gene: TRBV13
j_gene: TRBJ2-3
CDR3aa: CASSTQRGAHTDTQYF

v_gene: TRBV27
j_gene: TRBJ1-2
CDR3aa: CASRSWGYGYTF

v_gene: TRBV27
j_gene: TRBJ2-7
CDR3aa: CASSPSLARAYEQYF

v_gene: TRBV4-1
j_gene: TRBJ2-5
CDR3aa: CASSLRTSGPETQYF

v_gene: TRBV11-2
j_gene: TRBJ2-1
CDR3aa: CASSSNRQSSYNEQFF

v_gene: TRBV6-5
j_gene: TRBJ2-7
CDR3aa: CASSPGQGVGEQYF

v_gene: TRBV27
j_gene: TRBJ1-2
CDR3aa: CASSPAAGASALGYTF

v_gene: TRBV27
j_gene: TRBJ2-5
CDR3aa: CASSSIDAAETQYF

v_gene: TRBV6-5
j_gene: TRBJ1-1
CDR3aa: CASSYGGAGTEAFF

v_gene: TRBV29-1
j_gene: TRBJ1-2
CDR3aa: CSVDATGHYGYTF

v_gene: TRBV27
j_gene: TRBJ2-3
CDR3aa: CASSWDRGTDTQYF

v_gene: TRBV19
j_gene: TRBJ2-7
CDR3aa: CASSIRDRHEQYF

v_gene: TRBV4-3
j_gene: TRBJ1-2
CDR3aa: CASSQDGGYGYTF

v_gene: TRBV5-1
j_gene: TRBJ2-1
CDR3aa: CASSTGLRTSSYNEQFF

v_gene: TRBV6-5
j_gene: TRBJ2-2
CDR3aa: CASSYSIGVTVGELFF

v_gene: TRBV4-1
j_gene: TRBJ2-7
CDR3aa: CASSHYFRDRNYEQYF

v_gene: TRBV14
j_gene: TRBJ2-7
CDR3aa: CASSHGGPGQGDF

v_gene: TRBV28
j_gene: TRBJ2-7
CDR3aa: CASSLRDRGFISYEQYF

v_gene: TRBV19
j_gene: TRBJ1-5
CDR3aa: CASSILVGNQPQHF

v_gene: TRBV6-1
j_gene: TRBJ1-1
CDR3aa: CASSEPPSGNTEAFF

v_gene: TRBV25-1
j_gene: TRBJ1-1
CDR3aa: CASRSQGGREAFF

v_gene: TRBV29-1
j_gene: TRBJ2-3
CDR3aa: CSLPGLAWDTQYF

v_gene: TRBV30
j_gene: TRBJ1-1
CDR3aa: CAWSGRSGGITEAFF

v_gene: TRBV7-8
j_gene: TRBJ1-5
CDR3aa: CASSLVPGENQPQHF

v_gene: TRBV5-1
j_gene: TRBJ2-2
CDR3aa: CASSPYPGELFF

v_gene: TRBV5-1
j_gene: TRBJ2-7
CDR3aa: CASSFENGGVYEQYF

v_gene: TRBV9
j_gene: TRBJ2-1
CDR3aa: CASSGSGLAGHNEQFF

v_gene: TRBV27
j_gene: TRBJ2-7
CDR3aa: CASSPLRDRGYEQYF

v_gene: TRBV10-1
j_gene: TRBJ2-7
CDR3aa: CASSDSYEQYF

v_gene: TRBV13
j_gene: TRBJ2-7
CDR3aa: CASSLEGRHEQYF

v_gene: TRBV29-1
j_gene: TRBJ2-5
CDR3aa: CSVQGLRVLKTQYF

v_gene: TRBV19
j_gene: TRBJ2-7
CDR3aa: CASSIRDPPYEQYF

v_gene: TRBV28
j_gene: TRBJ1-5
CDR3aa: CASSHPQGRRRQPQHF

v_gene: TRBV9
j_gene: TRBJ2-5
CDR3aa: CASSPRTGKRETQYF

v_gene: TRBV7-9
j_gene: TRBJ1-1
CDR3aa: CASSLVSFGGVGTEAFF

v_gene: TRBV27
j_gene: TRBJ2-4
CDR3aa: CASSFGGGNIQYF

v_gene: TRBV6-5
j_gene: TRBJ1-1
CDR3aa: CASSYNAYTEAFF

v_gene: TRBV4-2
j_gene: TRBJ1-6
CDR3aa: CASSQDISGAAHWNPSPLHF

v_gene: TRBV7-9
j_gene: TRBJ1-1
CDR3aa: CASSLVPSNTEAFF

v_gene: TRBV29-1
j_gene: TRBJ2-5
CDR3aa: CSVGQVQETQYF

v_gene: TRBV5-4
j_gene: TRBJ2-4
CDR3aa: CASSYRGSENIQYF

v_gene: TRBV5-6
j_gene: TRBJ1-5
CDR3aa: CASSSSAAGARQPQHF

v_gene: TRBV5-4
j_gene: TRBJ2-7
CDR3aa: CASSTGITEQYF

v_gene: TRBV9
j_gene: TRBJ2-2
CDR3aa: CASSVVPRWPNTGELFF

v_gene: TRBV20-1
j_gene: TRBJ2-2
CDR3aa: CSARGEELFF

v_gene: TRBV6-7
j_gene: TRBJ2-3
CDR3aa: CASSYIGGYTDTQYF

v_gene: TRBV7-2
j_gene: TRBJ2-7
CDR3aa: CASSLVSGGSEQYF